Here is one TCR beta chain with its context. Clones were sequenced by immunoSEQ multiplex PCR, and TCRdb holds only the in-frame ones, with some missing. The table lists roughly 200,000 clones, roughly 85% of them singletons. This record belongs to a study of blood T cell repertoires in COVID-19. Trimming cost V 5 bases and J 4 bases; bases outside gene matches: 10. This CDR3 is 17 amino acids long. Germline lookup yields CDR1 LNHDA and CDR2 SQIVND (reference sequence). The TCR comes from a man in his sixties with active or convalescent COVID-19. Source material: peripheral blood. The chain employs TRBV19 and TRBJ2-2; the match to TRBD1 covers 10 bases. The DNA for the CDR3 is TGTGCCAGTAGTCCTATACCGGGACAGGGGTTCACCGGGGAGCTGTTTTTT. This translates into CASSPIPGQGFTGELFF. Drawing the rest from reference TRBV19 and TRBJ2-2, the complete variable domain is DGGITQSPKYLFRKEGQNVTLSCEQNLNHDAMYWYRQDPGQGLRLIYYSQIVNDFQKGDIAEGYSVSREKKESFPLTVTSAQKNPTAFYLCASSPIPGQGFTGELFFGEGSRLTVL.